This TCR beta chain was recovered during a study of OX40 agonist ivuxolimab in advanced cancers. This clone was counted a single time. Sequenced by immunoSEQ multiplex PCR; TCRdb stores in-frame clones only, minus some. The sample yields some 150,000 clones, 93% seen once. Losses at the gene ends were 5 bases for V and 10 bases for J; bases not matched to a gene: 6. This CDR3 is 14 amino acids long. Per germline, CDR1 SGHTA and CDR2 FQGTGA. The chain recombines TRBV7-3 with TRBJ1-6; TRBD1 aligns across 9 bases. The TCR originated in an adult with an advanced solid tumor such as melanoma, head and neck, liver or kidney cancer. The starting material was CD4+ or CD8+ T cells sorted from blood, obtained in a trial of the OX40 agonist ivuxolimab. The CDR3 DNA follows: TGTGCCAGCAGCGCGGGACAGGGAGAATCACCCCTCCACTTT. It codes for CASSAGQGESPLHF.